A selection of T cell receptor beta chains follows, all from one sample in a study of blood T cell repertoires in COVID-19. The data were produced by immunoSEQ multiplex PCR, yet TCRdb's version contains in-frame clones alone and is incomplete. Of more than 150,000 clones listed, 85% to 95% were seen once; the top ten hold nearly 0.55%. Sequences were obtained from peripheral blood. The source is a man aged 45-60 years with acute or convalescent COVID-19. Both conserved end residues are part of each CDR3. The order of the fields is clone size, D gene, J gene, V gene, CDR3 DNA, CDR3 protein. The D gene is left open where the match is weak. Where a row states a size, it is once, few, many or the class of an expanded clone; other rows omit it.

. . TRBJ2-3 TRBV5-5 TGTGCCAGCAGCAGGGGGGGGGCTAGCACAGATACGCAGTATTTT CASSRGGASTDTQYF
. TRBD1 TRBJ2-1 TRBV24-1 TGTGCCACCAGTGATTTCTCCGGACAGGGGAGGAATGAGCAGTTCTTC CATSDFSGQGRNEQFF
. . TRBJ2-7 TRBV7-2 TGTGCCAGCAGCTTCAATCGCGTTTACGAGCAGTACTTC CASSFNRVYEQYF
. TRBD1 TRBJ1-2 TRBV29-1 TGCAGCGTCAAATCACAGGGGACAAACTATGGCTACACCTTC CSVKSQGTNYGYTF
once . TRBJ1-2 TRBV7-9 TGTGCCAGCAGCTTAGATCCAAACTATGGCTACACCTTC CASSLDPNYGYTF
. TRBD1 TRBJ1-5 TRBV28 TGTGCCAGCACCCCGGAGGGGACAGGGAACAATCAGCCCCAGCATTTT CASTPEGTGNNQPQHF
. . TRBJ1-2 TRBV11-2 TGTGCCAGCAGCTCCGGCCCCGAAGCGGGGTATGGCTACACCTTC CASSSGPEAGYGYTF
. TRBD1 TRBJ1-6 TRBV6-5 TGTGCCAGCAGTTACGGGTCGGGGACAGCGCATTCACCCCTCCACTTT CASSYGSGTAHSPLHF
. . TRBJ2-7 TRBV3-1/TRBV3-2 TGTGCCAGCAGCCAAGAGGGCCGTTACGAGCAGTACTTC CASSQEGRYEQYF
. TRBD1 TRBJ1-2 TRBV24-1 TGTGCCACCAGTGATACCGGGACAGCAGCTAACTATGGCTACACCTTC CATSDTGTAANYGYTF
few . TRBJ1-6 TRBV6-5 TGTGCCAGCAGTTACTACGGTCGGAATTCACCCCTCCACTTT CASSYYGRNSPLHF
once . TRBJ2-5 TRBV28 TGTGCCAGCAGGAGGATTCCTGGGACCCAGTACTTC CASRRIPGTQYF
. . TRBJ2-7 TRBV9 TGTGCCAGCAGCGTAGGTGGAGGTAGCGAGCAGTACTTC CASSVGGGSEQYF
. . TRBJ1-6 TRBV30 TGTGCCTGGAGGAGGGACACTCTAATTTCACCCCTCCACTTT CAWRRDTLISPLHF
. TRBD1 TRBJ1-2 TRBV6-5 TGTGCCAGCAGTTCCGGGACAGGGGCCGCTAGCTATGGCTACACCTTC CASSSGTGAASYGYTF
. . TRBJ2-7 TRBV28 TGTGCCAGCAGTTCCCTTTCCGCGGGCCAGACCCTACGGGAGCAGTACTTC CASSSLSAGQTLREQYF
few . TRBJ1-4 TRBV28 TGTGCCAGCAGTTTATCCCCCTGGGTGGAGGCGGTTGGAAATGAAAAACTGTTTTTT CASSLSPWVEAVGNEKLFF
. . TRBJ2-1 TRBV27 TGTGCCAGCAGTCGGAACAGTAAGGTCAATGAGCAGTTCTTC CASSRNSKVNEQFF
. TRBD2 TRBJ2-7 TRBV6-6 TGTGCCAGCAGTTCTGGGGGGAGCGGGGTCGAGCAGTACTTC CASSSGGSGVEQYF
. TRBD1 TRBJ1-3 TRBV6-6 TGTGCCAGCAGACCCCCGACAGGGATGGGAAACACCATATATTTT CASRPPTGMGNTIYF
. . TRBJ1-2 TRBV4-2 TGTGCCAGCAGCCAAGATTCGGTCGGGGGTTATGGCTACACCTTC CASSQDSVGGYGYTF
. . TRBJ1-2 TRBV5-5 TGTGCCAGCAGCTTGGACAGAGGGTTCTATGGCTACACCTTC CASSLDRGFYGYTF
. . TRBJ2-2 TRBV5-5 TGTGCCAGCAGCTTGTTTAGCACGCCAGGGACCGGGGAGCTGTTTTTT CASSLFSTPGTGELFF
. . TRBJ2-1 TRBV27 TGTGCCAGCAGACAGCTGGACTACAATGAGCAGTTCTTC CASRQLDYNEQFF
. . TRBJ1-5 TRBV2 TGTGCCAGCAGTGAAGACAGGGTGGGTCAGCCCCAGCATTTT CASSEDRVGQPQHF
. TRBD1 TRBJ1-1 TRBV28 TGTGCCAGCAGGGAGACAGGGTTGAACACTGAAGCTTTCTTT CASRETGLNTEAFF